Following are 31 T cell receptor beta chains from one sample sequenced in a study of blood T cell repertoires in COVID-19. Produced via immunoSEQ multiplex PCR; TCRdb's table is partial and in-frame only. The profile shows fewer than 350,000 clones, approximately 86% of them singletons. Sequenced input: peripheral blood. The receptors shown here come from a woman in her forties or fifties with active or convalescent COVID-19.

The V gene is TRBV2, the J gene TRBJ1-5, with 7 nucleotides matching TRBD1. Germline loops: CDR1 SNHLY, CDR2 FYNNEI. Trimming took 5 bases from V and 4 from J; bases not matched to a gene: 8. The CDR3 contains 15 residues. This CDR3 is CASSTTGTENQPQHF. As DNA, the CDR3 is TGTGCCAGCAGTACGACCGGGACAGAGAATCAGCCCCAGCATTTT.

J is TRBJ1-2 and V is TRBV27, with D possibly TRBD1 on 5 matching bases. The length of the CDR3 is 15 residues. CDR1 is MNHEY and CDR2 is SMNVEV in the germline V gene (reference sequence). V gave up 4 bases and J gave up 8 bases, with 20 bases separating them. CDR3 amino acids: CASSSSWGALGGYTF. The CDR3 coding sequence is TGTGCCAGCAGTTCCTCTTGGGGCGCATTAGGGGGCTACACCTTC.

The chain has TRBV4-1 and TRBJ1-1; tentative D call: TRBD1 (6 bases). Germline V gene data show CDR1 as MGHRA and CDR2 as YSYEKL. Deletions cut 1 base from V and 4 bases from J, with 16 bases between. This CDR3 spans 16 amino acids. Here the CDR3 DNA reads TGCGCCAGCAGCCAAGCGACAACAGGGAGGGGCACTGAAGCTTTCTTT. Protein: CASSQATTGRGTEAFF.

The V call is TRBV7-9, the J call TRBJ1-1; no reliable D call. CDR3 length equals 11 residues. Germline V gives CDR1 SEHNR, CDR2 FQNEAQ (reference sequence). V shed 5 bases and J shed 7 bases, with 8 bases lying between them. The CDR3 nucleotides read TGTGCCAGCAGCATAGGGCTTGAAGCTTTCTTT. This encodes CASSIGLEAFF.

The J gene is TRBJ2-7, the V gene TRBV24-1; 13 bases match TRBD2. CDR3 length equals 12 residues. Germline CDR1 KGHDR, CDR2 SFDVKD. With 3 bases clipped from V and 11 bases from J, the junction kept 0 bases outside the gene matches. Here the CDR3 DNA reads TGTGCCACCAGTGATGGACTAGCGGGAGAGTACTTC. This sequence encodes CATSDGLAGEYF.

This sequence joins TRBV6-5 and TRBJ2-7; D possibly corresponds to TRBD1 (6 bases). V dropped 6 bases and J dropped 6 bases, with 21 bases sitting between them. The CDR3 has 15 residues. Germline CDR1 and CDR2: MNHEY and SVGAGI. CDR3 coding DNA: TGTGCCAGCAGCCAGGGACAACGGGGAATTGGCGAGCAGTACTTC. Translation: CASSQGQRGIGEQYF.

V and J are TRBV27 and TRBJ1-1, with TRBD1 as a possible D gene (5 bases). CDR3 length: 14 amino acids. Trimming took off 5 bases at V and 6 bases at J, with 16 bases between the two ends. Germline CDR1 reads MNHEY; CDR2 reads SMNVEV (reference sequence). The CDR3 protein is CASSPGEYGPEAFF. The CDR3 DNA sequence: TGTGCCAGCAGTCCGGGGGAATATGGGCCTGAAGCTTTCTTT.

The chain uses TRBV6-4 and TRBJ2-1, with 7 bases aligning to TRBD2. Looked up from germline, CDR1 is MRHNA and CDR2 is SNTAGT. The CDR3 runs 14 residues. J was trimmed by 5 bases and V by 4 bases; bases with no gene match: 5. The CDR3 DNA follows: TGTGCCAGCAGTGTGAGCGGGGAACACAATGAGCAGTTCTTC. It encodes CASSVSGEHNEQFF.

The rearrangement links TRBV5-1 to TRBJ2-5, with D maybe TRBD2 (5 bases). The germline V and J ends were trimmed by 4 bases and 4 bases, with 20 bases remaining between them. This CDR3 contains 16 residues. Germline-derived CDR1 and CDR2 are SGHRS and YFSETQ. CDR3 coding DNA: TGCGCCAGCAGCCTCGGACTCACATCTTGGGGAGAGACCCAGTACTTC. It codes for CASSLGLTSWGETQYF.

The rearrangement joins TRBV27 to TRBJ1-1; D perhaps matches TRBD1 (6 bases). Germline V lookup: CDR1 MNHEY, CDR2 SMNVEV (reference sequence). There are 15 residues in the CDR3. V was shortened by 5 bases and J by 4 bases, with 17 bases between the two germline ends. The chain's CDR3 is CASSPNPGQLTEAFF. The CDR3 DNA sequence: TGTGCCAGCAGTCCCAACCCTGGACAGCTCACTGAAGCTTTCTTT.

This clone occurred once. The chain carries TRBV29-1 and TRBJ1-3; unclear D gene. Germline values: CDR1 SQVTM, CDR2 ANQGSEA. The CDR3 totals 11 residues. Trimming took 0 bases from V and 8 from J, leaving 5 bases between them. This CDR3 reads CSVEDLDTIYF. In nucleotides, the CDR3 is TGCAGCGTTGAAGATCTAGACACCATATATTTT.

The chain carries TRBV28 and TRBJ2-7, with D possibly TRBD1 on 7 matching bases. Trimming cost V 3 bases and J 4 bases, with 22 bases left between them. CDR3 length: 17 residues. Germline V gene data show CDR1 as MDHEN and CDR2 as SYDVKM. The DNA of the CDR3 is TGTGCCAGCAGTTTGTTCCCCCTTGCGGGACAGAGATACGAGCAGTACTTC. This codes for CASSLFPLAGQRYEQYF.

The chain carries TRBV5-1 and TRBJ1-2; D is uncertain. The CDR3 is 13 residues long. V was shortened by 1 base and J by 4 bases, with 8 bases between the two germline ends. Germline loops: CDR1 SGHRS, CDR2 YFSETQ. CDR3 coding DNA: TGCGCCAGCAGCTTGACAACTATCTATGGCTACACCTTC. Amino acid sequence: CASSLTTIYGYTF.

This clone was detected only a few times. The V call is TRBV18, the J call TRBJ2-7; weak D call: TRBD2 (5 bases). The CDR3 runs 12 residues. Trimming left V 6 bases short and J 3 bases short, with 9 bases between. Germline CDR1 KGHSH, CDR2 LQKENI. CDR3: CASSSGGYEQYF. In DNA form, the CDR3 reads TGTGCCAGCTCTTCAGGAGGCTACGAGCAGTACTTC.

This chain uses TRBV27 with TRBJ1-4; no definite D call. Germline-derived CDR1 and CDR2 are MNHEY and SMNVEV (reference sequence). The CDR3 has 14 amino acids. V gave up 4 bases and J gave up 1 base, with 7 bases separating them. The chain's CDR3 is CASSSVLTNEKLFF. CDR3 nucleotides: TGTGCCAGCAGTTCAGTATTAACTAATGAAAAACTGTTTTTT.

The V gene is TRBV11-2, the J gene TRBJ2-7, with a tentative D call TRBD1 (6 bases). Trimming took 5 bases from V and 2 from J, leaving 19 bases between them. Germline V gives CDR1 SGHAT, CDR2 FQNNGV. The CDR3 totals 16 residues. The CDR3 region has the DNA TGTGCCAGCAGCACCGCCAGGGGACACTCCACCTACGAGCAGTACTTC. Protein sequence: CASSTARGHSTYEQYF.

The gene calls are TRBV19 and TRBJ1-1; 7 bases map to TRBD1. V shed 5 bases and J 6 bases; nucleotides not matched to a gene: 9. The CDR3 runs 14 residues. CDR1 and CDR2 (germline): LNHDA, SQIVND (reference sequence). CDR3 DNA sequence: TGTGCCAGTAGTTTTTTTACAGGGGAACCTGAAGCTTTCTTT. This codes for CASSFFTGEPEAFF. Based on the CDR3 plus reference TRBV19 and TRBJ1-1, the full variable domain is DGGITQSPKYLFRKEGQNVTLSCEQNLNHDAMYWYRQDPGQGLRLIYYSQIVNDFQKGDIAEGYSVSREKKESFPLTVTSAQKNPTAFYLCASSFFTGEPEAFFGQGTRLTVV.

This chain uses TRBV11-2 with TRBJ1-2, with a possible D match to TRBD1 (6 bases). Between the trimmed V and J ends, which lost 2 bases and 7 bases, there was a span of 17 bases. Germline V gives CDR1 SGHAT, CDR2 FQNNGV. The CDR3 spans 15 residues. This CDR3 is CASSLSITGLGGYTF. The CDR3 nucleotides read TGTGCCAGCAGCTTATCCATCACAGGGTTAGGTGGCTACACCTTC.

For the CDR3, the DNA is TGTGCCAGCAGCTTACTCCCCTCCGGGAGGGATAGTAACTACAATGAGCAGTTCTTC. This gives the protein CASSLLPSGRDSNYNEQFF. This chain joins TRBV7-3 and TRBJ2-1; 8 bases agree with TRBD2. This CDR3 region has 19 residues. V lost 2 bases to trimming and J lost 3 bases; unmatched junction nucleotides: 15. Germline V gene sequence: CDR1 SGHTA, CDR2 FQGTGA.

This clone was recorded only once. One junction end disagrees with the germline gene, perhaps due to a read error. The V and J genes are TRBV27 and TRBJ2-1, with 10 nucleotides matching TRBD2. CDR3 length equals 15 residues. Germline CDR1 reads MNHEY; CDR2 reads SMNVEV (reference sequence). The CDR3 loop reads CASSLSSGSFDEQFF. In DNA, the CDR3 is TGTGCCAGCAGTCTATCTAGCGGGAGTTTCGATGAGCAGTTCTTC.

The V and J genes are TRBV10-2 and TRBJ2-7, with 7 bases lining up with TRBD1. Germline assignment: CDR1 WSHSY and CDR2 SAAADI. V gave up 7 bases and J gave up 1 base; unmatched junction bases: 4. The CDR3 runs 13 residues. CDR3 DNA sequence: TGCGCCAGCACCGCGACAGGGTCCTACGAGCAGTACTTC. Its translation: CASTATGSYEQYF.

The V and J genes are TRBV19 and TRBJ2-2; the D gene is possibly TRBD1 (7 bases). Trimming took 4 bases from V and 4 from J, leaving 10 bases between them. The CDR3 contains 14 residues. In germline, CDR1 is LNHDA, CDR2 SQIVND (reference sequence). The chain's CDR3 is CASSRQGGTGELFF. CDR3 bases: TGTGCCAGTAGTAGACAGGGAGGCACCGGGGAGCTGTTTTTT.

V is TRBV11-2 and J is TRBJ1-3; tentative D call: TRBD1 (5 bases). Trimming removed 0 bases from V and 0 bases from J, with 12 bases in between. Germline values: CDR1 SGHAT, CDR2 FQNNGV. The CDR3 totals 17 residues. The CDR3 bases are TGTGCCAGCAGCTTAGATGCAGGGCTAATCTCTGGAAACACCATATATTTT. Translating gives CASSLDAGLISGNTIYF. The full variable domain, its missing parts supplied by reference TRBV11-2 and TRBJ1-3, is EAGVAQSPRYKIIEKRQSVAFWCNPISGHATLYWYQQILGQGPKLLIQFQNNGVVDDSQLPKDRFSAERLKGVDSTLKIQPAKLEDSAVYLCASSLDAGLISGNTIYFGEGSWLTVV.

V usage is TRBV18 and J usage is TRBJ2-1, with 10 bases fitting TRBD2. Germline V gives CDR1 KGHSH, CDR2 LQKENI. Trimming at V came to 3 bases and at J to 10 bases, leaving 12 bases not matched to a gene. The CDR3 spans 16 residues. Here the CDR3 DNA reads TGTGCCAGCTCACCGGATGCTAGCGGGAGCCCAGGGGAGCAGTTCTTC. Protein: CASSPDASGSPGEQFF. Using reference TRBV18 and TRBJ2-1 for the parts outside the CDR3, the full variable domain is NAGVMQNPRHLVRRRGQEARLRCSPMKGHSHVYWYRQLPEEGLKFMVYLQKENIIDESGMPKERFSAEFPKEGPSILRIQQVVRGDSAAYFCASSPDASGSPGEQFFGPGTRLTVL.

The V gene is TRBV6-6, the J gene TRBJ1-6; D is possibly TRBD1 (5 bases). V lost 5 bases, J lost 9 bases, and 17 bases lay in between. Germline CDR1 and CDR2: MNHNY and SVGAGI (reference sequence). This CDR3 region has 15 residues. The DNA of the CDR3 is TGTGCCAGCAGTAGGTCAATGGGGGGTGGTTCACCCCTCCACTTT. Translated, it gives CASSRSMGGGSPLHF.

The chain joins TRBV9 to TRBJ2-1, with D possibly being TRBD2 (6 bases). Trimming cost V 0 bases and J 3 bases, with 10 bases left between them. CDR1 SGDLS and CDR2 YYNGEE come from the germline V gene. The CDR3 loop spans 15 amino acids. The CDR3 nucleotides read TGTGCCAGCAGCGTAGCGGGAGCTAACTACAATGAGCAGTTCTTC. It specifies CASSVAGANYNEQFF.

This chain connects TRBV7-8 to TRBJ1-4; no clear D. The V end lost 3 bases, the J end lost 8 bases, and 13 bases lay between the germline ends. The CDR3 totals 14 residues. CDR1 and CDR2 (germline): SGHVS, FQNEAQ. The CDR3 region is CASSFGRPEEKLFF. The CDR3 nucleotides read TGTGCCAGCAGCTTTGGCAGGCCCGAGGAAAAACTGTTTTTT.

The rearrangement joins TRBV6-4 to TRBJ2-7, with 10 bases fitting TRBD2. There are 15 residues in the CDR3. Germline V gene data show CDR1 as MRHNA and CDR2 as SNTAGT. V lost 6 bases, J lost 4 bases, and 9 bases stayed unmatched. CDR3 in amino acids: CASRGAGGPRYEQYF. As DNA, the CDR3 is TGTGCCAGCAGGGGAGCGGGAGGGCCTAGGTACGAGCAGTACTTC.

V usage is TRBV10-3 and J usage is TRBJ2-2; 7 bases are shared with TRBD2. There are 14 residues in the CDR3. The germline gives CDR1 ENHRY, CDR2 SYGVKD. J was trimmed by 1 base and V by 8 bases; bases with no gene match: 4. CDR3 sequence: CAIRAGRNTGELFF. In nucleotides, the CDR3 is TGTGCCATCCGAGCGGGGAGGAACACCGGGGAGCTGTTTTTT.

This chain connects TRBV10-3 to TRBJ1-2, with D unclear. The CDR3 has 13 residues. The V end lost 0 bases, the J end lost 7 bases, and 9 bases lay between the germline ends. Germline loops: CDR1 ENHRY, CDR2 SYGVKD. In nucleotides, the CDR3 is TGTGCCATCAGTGAGTCGAGGGAGGTTGGCTACACCTTC. It translates to CAISESREVGYTF.

This chain uses TRBV5-8 with TRBJ2-1, with 7 bases matching TRBD1. The germline CDR1 and CDR2 sequences are SGHTS and YDEGEE. The ends lost 7 bases at V and 2 bases at J; junction bases unmatched: 9. This CDR3 is built from 15 residues. This CDR3 is CASLFRDRTYNEQFF. In nucleotides, the CDR3 is TGTGCCAGCCTATTCCGGGACAGAACCTACAATGAGCAGTTCTTC.